The 25 T cell receptor beta chains below come from one sample, sequenced in a study of shared clonotypes between healthy human individuals. Only CD45RO-negative cells positively selected for CCR7 counted as naive CD8 cells, so terminally differentiated effector memory CD45RA+ cells were excluded. The table came from immunoSEQ multiplex PCR; TCRdb's copy has only in-frame clones and leaves some out. The repertoire holds about 2 million clones, with roughly 95% as singletons. Sequencing used naive CD8+ T cells sorted from blood. These receptors were obtained from a man between 18 and 29 years old in good health.

Concerning this clone: Other DNA sequences of this sample code for an identical CDR3. The gene calls are TRBV27 and TRBJ1-1, with TRBD1 matching over 8 bases. The junction had 4 bases not matched to a gene; V was cut back by 0 bases and J by 1 base. Per the germline V gene, CDR1 is MNHEY and CDR2 is SMNVEV (reference sequence). The CDR3 spans 16 residues. The CDR3 protein is CASSLSRQGPNTEAFF. DNA of the CDR3: TGTGCCAGCAGTTTATCGAGACAGGGGCCGAACACTGAAGCTTTCTTT.

In DNA form, the CDR3 reads TGCGCCAGCAGCCGAGATGGACTAGCTGATGAGCAGTTCTTC. Its translation is CASSRDGLADEQFF. The chain recombines TRBV4-3 with TRBJ2-1; 8 bases are shared with TRBD2. Germline assignment: CDR1 LGHNA and CDR2 YSLEER. With 4 bases clipped from V and 8 bases from J, the junction kept 7 bases outside the gene matches. The CDR3 runs to 14 residues.

The chain carries TRBV27 and TRBJ2-7, with D possibly TRBD2 on 6 matching bases. V was clipped by 4 bases and J by 6 bases, with 22 bases between them. The CDR3 is 16 amino acids. Germline CDR1 MNHEY, CDR2 SMNVEV (reference sequence). CDR3 sequence reads: CASSSSWGESFFEQYF. The CDR3 nucleotides are TGTGCCAGCAGTTCTAGCTGGGGGGAGTCATTCTTCGAGCAGTACTTC.

DNA of the CDR3: TGTGCCAGCTCACCACCGTGGATAGCGGAAGAGACCCAGTACTTC. The encoded protein is CASSPPWIAEETQYF. This chain uses TRBV18 with TRBJ2-5; D perhaps matches TRBD2 (6 bases). V was cut by 0 bases and J by 3 bases, with 11 bases left in between. The CDR3 has 15 residues. The germline CDR1 and CDR2 sequences are KGHSH and LQKENI. Filled out from reference TRBV18 and TRBJ2-5, the complete variable domain reads NAGVMQNPRHLVRRRGQEARLRCSPMKGHSHVYWYRQLPEEGLKFMVYLQKENIIDESGMPKERFSAEFPKEGPSILRIQQVVRGDSAAYFCASSPPWIAEETQYFGPGTRLLVL.

The chain has TRBV4-1 and TRBJ2-2; the D gene is possibly TRBD2 (5 bases). Between the trimmed V and J ends, which lost 2 bases and 5 bases, there was a span of 9 bases. The germline CDR1 and CDR2 sequences are MGHRA and YSYEKL. There are 14 residues in the CDR3. In DNA, the CDR3 is TGCGCCAGCAGCCAACGACTACTAACCGGGGAGCTGTTTTTT. This gives the protein CASSQRLLTGELFF.

The J gene is TRBJ2-7, the V gene TRBV10-1; D is unclear. Germline values: CDR1 WNHNN, CDR2 SYGVQD (reference sequence). This CDR3 is 14 amino acids long. The V gene lost 4 bases and the J gene lost 3 bases, with 13 bases spanning the gap. This CDR3 is CASSGGRPDYEQYF. The CDR3 coding sequence is TGCGCCAGCAGTGGAGGACGTCCAGACTACGAGCAGTACTTC.

This chain uses TRBV5-8 with TRBJ2-7, with 10 bases fitting TRBD1. From germline, CDR1 is SGHTS and CDR2 YDEGEE. The CDR3 totals 14 residues. Losses at the gene ends were 3 bases for V and 1 base for J; bases not matched to a gene: 1. CDR3 in amino acids: CASSWDRGSYEQYF. The CDR3 DNA follows: TGTGCCAGCAGCTGGGACAGGGGTTCCTACGAGCAGTACTTC.

The chain is built from TRBV28 and TRBJ1-1; weak D call: TRBD1 (5 bases). Germline CDR1 reads MDHEN; CDR2 reads SYDVKM. This CDR3 region has 20 residues. Trimming took 1 base from V and 1 from J, leaving 25 bases between them. Here the CDR3 DNA reads TGTGCCAGCAGTTTATATTATATCATCCAGGACACGGCGGCGAACACTGAAGCTTTCTTT. Translation gives CASSLYYIIQDTAANTEAFF.

The genes are TRBV28 and TRBJ2-6; weak D call: TRBD2 (5 bases). CDR1 is MDHEN, CDR2 SYDVKM, per germline. V shed 7 bases and J shed 4 bases, with 17 bases lying between them. CDR3 length: 16 amino acids. Written as DNA, the CDR3 is TGTGCCAGCACCCCCGAGGGAGAGGCGGGGGCCAACGTCCTGACTTTC. It codes for CASTPEGEAGANVLTF.

J is TRBJ2-7 and V is TRBV27, with D possibly called TRBD1 or TRBD2 (5 bases each). This CDR3 is 14 amino acids long. Germline CDR1 reads MNHEY; CDR2 reads SMNVEV (reference sequence). The ends were cut back, 6 bases at V and 3 bases at J, with 15 bases in the middle. This chain's CDR3 is CASRLRGAGYEQYF. DNA for the CDR3: TGTGCCAGCAGGCTTCGGGGCGCCGGCTACGAGCAGTACTTC.

The genes are TRBV10-1 and TRBJ2-3; tentatively, D is TRBD2 (7 bases). CDR3 size: 17 residues. V lost 0 bases, J lost 2 bases, and 15 bases lay in between. Looked up from germline, CDR1 is WNHNN and CDR2 is SYGVQD (reference sequence). CDR3 loop: CASSESPTGGATDTQYF. CDR3 nucleotides: TGCGCCAGCAGTGAGTCTCCGACGGGGGGCGCCACAGATACGCAGTATTTT.

This clone was found once. V and J are TRBV5-6 and TRBJ2-4; 9 bases map to TRBD1. The CDR3 length is 17 residues. V lost 4 bases, J lost 3 bases, and 11 bases stayed unmatched. Germline loops: CDR1 SGHDT, CDR2 YYEEEE. This CDR3 reads CASSGYTGGFGKNIQYF. As DNA, the CDR3 is TGTGCCAGCAGCGGGTATACAGGGGGCTTTGGCAAAAACATTCAGTACTTC.

The chain uses TRBV9 and TRBJ2-1, with TRBD2 identical over 7 bases. The CDR3 consists of 15 residues. Germline assignment: CDR1 SGDLS and CDR2 YYNGEE. The junction had 2 bases not matched to a gene; V was cut back by 0 bases and J by 2 bases. The CDR3 DNA reads as TGTGCCAGCAGCGTAGACGCGGGGGCCTACAATGAGCAGTTCTTC. Translated, it gives CASSVDAGAYNEQFF.

The chain is built from TRBV5-6 and TRBJ1-6; D might be TRBD1 (5 bases). CDR3 length: 16 amino acids. Germline CDR1 is SGHDT and CDR2 is YYEEEE. The V and J ends lost 4 bases and 7 bases respectively, with 18 bases between them. DNA of the CDR3: TGTGCCAGCAGCACCGGAGGGGCTAATCTCAATTCACCCCTCCACTTT. Translation: CASSTGGANLNSPLHF.

V usage is TRBV5-6 and J usage is TRBJ2-7; 7 bases align to TRBD1. The CDR3 is 14 residues long. CDR1 is SGHDT and CDR2 is YYEEEE in the germline V gene. The V segment lost 1 base and the J segment 3 bases; nucleotides outside the gene matches: 4. As DNA, the CDR3 is TGTGCCAGCAGCTTGAGGGACAGACTCTACGAGCAGTACTTC. It codes for CASSLRDRLYEQYF.

Comments on this clone: This same CDR3 is encoded by further DNA sequences in the sample. J is TRBJ2-3 and V is TRBV10-1; D gene uncertain. The CDR3 length is 15 residues. The V and J ends lost 0 bases and 0 bases respectively, with 7 bases between them. CDR1 and CDR2 from the germline V gene are WNHNN and SYGVQD (reference sequence). Here the CDR3 reads CASSESRYSTDTQYF. CDR3 in DNA: TGCGCCAGCAGTGAGTCGAGGTATAGCACAGATACGCAGTATTTT.

CDR3 in amino acids: CAIRAGLAGGSSYEQYF. The DNA of the CDR3 is TGTGCCATCAGGGCCGGACTAGCGGGAGGGAGCTCCTACGAGCAGTACTTC. The genes are TRBV10-3 and TRBJ2-7, with TRBD2 matching 15 bases. V dropped 6 bases and J dropped 0; count of bases not matched to a gene: 6. This CDR3 region has 17 residues. Per germline, CDR1 ENHRY and CDR2 SYGVKD.

V and J are TRBV5-1 and TRBJ2-1, with a weak D call TRBD2 (5 bases). V was pared by 1 base and J by 0 bases, with 11 bases between. Germline V gives CDR1 SGHRS, CDR2 YFSETQ. The CDR3 contains 16 residues. CDR3 protein: CASSLRGAPSYNEQFF. CDR3 sequence (DNA): TGCGCCAGCAGCTTGCGGGGTGCCCCCTCCTACAATGAGCAGTTCTTC.

The chain has TRBV5-1 and TRBJ1-1, with D unclear. Trimming left V 9 bases short and J 2 bases short, with 11 bases between. The CDR3 has 12 amino acids. CDR1 and CDR2 (germline): SGHRS, YFSETQ. The CDR3 protein is CATRRGNTEAFF. The CDR3 bases are TGCGCCACCCGGCGGGGAAACACTGAAGCTTTCTTT.

The genes are TRBV29-1 and TRBJ2-7; perhaps TRBD2 as D (5 bases). The CDR3 totals 12 residues. The ends were cut back, 4 bases at V and 2 bases at J, with 9 bases in the middle. In germline, CDR1 is SQVTM, CDR2 ANQGSEA. CDR3 protein: CSVGEGTYEQYF. The DNA of the CDR3 is TGCAGCGTTGGTGAGGGTACCTACGAGCAGTACTTC.

The chain links TRBV27 to TRBJ1-5, with D perhaps TRBD1 (6 bases). The germline gives CDR1 MNHEY, CDR2 SMNVEV (reference sequence). The ends were cut back, 6 bases at V and 9 bases at J, with 12 bases in the middle. This CDR3 contains 12 residues. The DNA for the CDR3 is TGTGCCAGCAGCCCCCAAGGGGGGCCCCAGCATTTT. This translates into CASSPQGGPQHF.

The chain is built from TRBV19 and TRBJ2-7; unclear D gene. Trimming stripped 5 bases from V and 0 bases from J, with 11 bases between. The CDR3 has 14 amino acids. Germline V gene lookup returns CDR1 LNHDA and CDR2 SQIVND (reference sequence). DNA for the CDR3: TGTGCCAGTAGTGCAGGATTCTCCTCCTACGAGCAGTACTTC. Protein product: CASSAGFSSYEQYF.

The chain joins TRBV29-1 to TRBJ2-1, with D tentatively TRBD2 (6 bases). The CDR3 contains 12 residues. The germline V gene encodes CDR1 SQVTM and CDR2 ANQGSEA. The V end lost 8 bases, the J end lost 6 bases, and 14 bases lay between the germline ends. The DNA of the CDR3 is TGCAGCCCCCTGGGAGCGGGCAATGAGCAGTTCTTC. Translating it yields CSPLGAGNEQFF.

The rearrangement links TRBV30 to TRBJ2-1; tentative D call: TRBD1 (5 bases). V was clipped by 0 bases and J by 7 bases, with 16 bases between them. The CDR3 consists of 15 residues. Looked up from germline, CDR1 is GTSNPN and CDR2 is SVGIG (reference sequence). CDR3 sequence: CAWSVLQAGENEQFF. DNA of the CDR3: TGTGCCTGGAGTGTACTACAGGCTGGAGAAAATGAGCAGTTCTTC.

The V and J genes are TRBV4-1 and TRBJ2-7; 9 nucleotides align to TRBD1. The V gene's germline CDR1 is MGHRA and CDR2 YSYEKL. The CDR3 length is 13 residues. J lost 6 bases, V lost 1 base, and 1 base had no gene match. The CDR3 nucleotides read TGCGCCAGCAGCCAAGGGACAGGGGCCGAGCAGTACTTC. Encoded protein: CASSQGTGAEQYF.